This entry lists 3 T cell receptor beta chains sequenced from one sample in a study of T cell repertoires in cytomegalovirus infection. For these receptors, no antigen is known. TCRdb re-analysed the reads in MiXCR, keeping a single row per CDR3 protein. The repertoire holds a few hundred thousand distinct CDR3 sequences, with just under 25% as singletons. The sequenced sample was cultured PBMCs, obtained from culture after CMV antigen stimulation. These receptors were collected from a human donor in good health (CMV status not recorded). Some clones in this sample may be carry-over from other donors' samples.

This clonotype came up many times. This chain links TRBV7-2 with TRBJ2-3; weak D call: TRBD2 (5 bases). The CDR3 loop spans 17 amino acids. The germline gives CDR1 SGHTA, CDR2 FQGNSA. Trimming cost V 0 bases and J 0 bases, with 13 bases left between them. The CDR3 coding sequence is TGTGCCAGCAGCTTAGCAGGGCGGGCGGTTAGCACAGATACGCAGTATTTT. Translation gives CASSLAGRAVSTDTQYF.

CDR3 amino acids: CASSQVMTDQETQYF. The DNA of the CDR3 is TGCGCCAGCAGCCAAGTAATGACCGACCAAGAGACCCAGTACTTC. The rearrangement uses TRBV4-1 and TRBJ2-5; D gene unclear. V lost 1 base to trimming and J lost 0 bases, with 9 bases between them. Germline lookup yields CDR1 MGHRA and CDR2 YSYEKL. The CDR3 has 15 residues.

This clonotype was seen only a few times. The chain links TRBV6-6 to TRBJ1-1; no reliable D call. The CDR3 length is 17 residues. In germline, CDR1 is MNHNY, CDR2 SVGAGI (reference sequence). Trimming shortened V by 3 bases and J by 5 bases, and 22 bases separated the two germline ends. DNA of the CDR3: TGTGCCAGCAGTTATAAGTTGTGGCGGGAGAGTCATACTGAAGCTTTCTTT. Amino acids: CASSYKLWRESHTEAFF.